These T cell receptor beta chains were read from a single sample in a study of CD8 T cells in Susac syndrome. TCRdb recomputed calls from the immunoSEQ multiplex PCR reads with MiXCR, one row per CDR3 protein. Here the sample spans some 120,000 distinct CDR3 sequences, approximately 89% being singletons. What was sequenced was CD8+ T cells from PBMCs. Every receptor here comes from a human donor with multiple sclerosis. Each CDR3 is given with its conserved first and last residue. A D gene is named only where the DNA matches it firmly. Clone size is given for some rows only: seen once, a few or many times, or a class if the clone is expanded.

.	TRBV29-1	.	TRBJ2-7	CSVDPDLGETQYF	TGCAGCGTTGACCCGGACCTCGGAGAGACGCAGTACTTC
TRBD2	TRBV20-1	.	TRBJ2-3	CSARDPSREGPDTQYF	TGCAGTGCTAGAGATCCTTCACGGGAGGGCCCAGATACGCAGTATTTT
.	TRBV5-4	.	TRBJ2-1	CASSLSLLEQFF	TGTGCCAGCAGCCTGTCGCTCCTCGAGCAGTTCTTC
TRBD2	TRBV3-1	.	TRBJ2-1	CASSQEVRLAGVNEQFF	TGTGCCAGCAGCCAAGAAGTTAGGCTAGCGGGAGTCAATGAGCAGTTCTTC
.	TRBV6-5	.	TRBJ2-7	CASKGTFFGEQYF	TGTGCCAGCAAAGGAACATTCTTTGGCGAGCAGTACTTC
.	TRBV27	.	TRBJ2-7	CASSSTITYEQYF	TGTGCCAGCAGTTCGACTATTACCTACGAGCAGTACTTC
.	TRBV15	.	TRBJ1-5	CATSRATGENQPQHF	TGTGCCACCAGCAGAGCTACAGGTGAGAATCAGCCCCAGCATTTT
TRBD2	TRBV4-1	.	TRBJ2-2	CASSPGTSGRNGELFF	TGCGCCAGCAGCCCAGGGACTAGCGGGAGAAACGGGGAGCTGTTTTTT
.	TRBV12-5	once	TRBJ1-1	CASGLADYTEAFF	TGTGCTAGTGGTTTGGCAGACTACACTGAAGCTTTCTTT
.	TRBV3-1	.	TRBJ1-3	CASSQARYAGNTIYF	TGTGCCAGCAGCCAAGCCCGATACGCTGGAAACACCATATATTTT
TRBD2	TRBV20-1	.	TRBJ2-7	CSASGTSGYEQYF	TGCAGTGCTAGTGGGACTAGCGGCTACGAGCAGTACTTC
TRBD1	TRBV2	.	TRBJ2-5	CASNYAPGQGKETQYF	TGTGCCAGCAACTATGCTCCTGGACAGGGGAAAGAGACCCAGTACTTC
TRBD1	TRBV28	.	TRBJ1-2	CASSGGQGYGYTF	TGTGCCAGCAGTGGAGGACAGGGCTATGGCTACACCTTC
.	TRBV5-4	.	TRBJ2-7	CASSEGGTYEQYF	TGTGCCAGCAGCGAAGGTGGGACCTACGAGCAGTACTTC
.	TRBV4-3	.	TRBJ1-1	CASSQQDRNTEAFF	TGCGCCAGCAGCCAGCAGGATCGGAACACTGAAGCTTTCTTT
TRBD1	TRBV4-1	.	TRBJ1-4	CASSVQGLEEKLFF	TGCGCCAGCAGCGTACAGGGGTTGGAAGAAAAACTGTTTTTT
.	TRBV2	.	TRBJ1-2	CASVWTNDLFGYTF	TGTGCCAGCGTTTGGACAAATGACCTATTCGGCTACACCTTC
TRBD1	TRBV18	.	TRBJ2-5	CASSPRDRGQETQYF	TGTGCCAGCTCACCACGGGACAGGGGACAAGAGACCCAGTACTTC
.	TRBV6-5	.	TRBJ2-3	CASSPTGAGTDTQYF	TGTGCCAGCAGTCCAACAGGAGCTGGCACAGATACGCAGTATTTT
.	TRBV6-1	.	TRBJ2-1	CAIRGHEQFF	TGTGCCATCAGGGGCCATGAGCAGTTCTTC
TRBD2	TRBV7-9	.	TRBJ2-7	CASSRTSGKDEQYF	TGTGCCAGCAGCCGGACTAGCGGGAAGGACGAGCAGTACTTC
.	TRBV3-1	.	TRBJ1-1	CASSYGSEAFF	TGTGCCAGCAGCTATGGGTCTGAAGCTTTCTTT
.	TRBV3-1	.	TRBJ2-3	CASSQDWADTQYF	TGTGCCAGCAGCCAAGATTGGGCAGATACGCAGTATTTT
.	TRBV12-3/TRBV12-4	.	TRBJ2-3	CASSGGIGTDTQYF	TGTGCCAGCAGTGGGGGCATTGGCACAGATACGCAGTATTTT
.	TRBV28	.	TRBJ1-2	CASSSQRDGYTF	TGTGCCAGCAGTTCTCAGAGGGATGGCTACACCTTC
.	TRBV25-1	.	TRBJ1-1	CASKDSATDTEAFF	TGTGCCAGCAAGGACAGCGCAACGGACACTGAAGCTTTCTTT
.	TRBV7-9	.	TRBJ1-2	CASSLTIQGNGGYTF	TGTGCCAGCAGCCTCACTATACAGGGAAATGGGGGCTACACCTTC
.	TRBV27	few	TRBJ2-7	CASSFGNEQYF	TGTGCCAGCAGTTTTGGGAACGAGCAGTACTTC
TRBD2	TRBV5-6	.	TRBJ2-7	CASLSSGTDYEQYF	TGTGCCAGCCTTAGTAGCGGGACGGATTACGAGCAGTACTTC
TRBD2	TRBV2	once	TRBJ2-5	CASSALAGPETQYF	TGTGCCAGCAGTGCGCTAGCGGGACCAGAGACCCAGTACTTC
.	TRBV9	.	TRBJ1-5	CASSVVPGQPQHF	TGTGCCAGCAGCGTAGTTCCAGGTCAGCCCCAGCATTTT
.	TRBV29-1	once	TRBJ2-7	CSVEAPSTYEQYF	TGCAGCGTTGAAGCCCCGTCCACGTACGAGCAGTACTTC
TRBD2	TRBV12-3/TRBV12-4	.	TRBJ2-7	CASSPRLAGGTYEQYF	TGTGCCAGCAGTCCCCGACTAGCGGGGGGAACCTACGAGCAGTACTTC
TRBD2	TRBV5-1	.	TRBJ2-1	CASSFEMTSGSGNEQFF	TGCGCCAGCAGCTTTGAGATGACTAGCGGGAGTGGCAATGAGCAGTTCTTC
.	TRBV27	.	TRBJ2-1	CASSLTGPWANEQFF	TGTGCCAGCAGTTTGACCGGACCCTGGGCCAATGAGCAGTTCTTC
.	TRBV3-1	.	TRBJ2-5	CASSPKGYQETQYF	TGTGCCAGCAGCCCAAAGGGGTACCAAGAGACCCAGTACTTC
.	TRBV28	.	TRBJ1-1	CASSPRIGTEAFF	TGTGCCAGCAGCCCCCGGATCGGCACTGAAGCTTTCTTT
TRBD2	TRBV7-9	.	TRBJ2-5	CASSSGIQETQYF	TGTGCCAGTTCTAGCGGGATCCAAGAGACCCAGTACTTC
.	TRBV27	.	TRBJ2-7	CASSPRRGHEQYF	TGTGCCAGCAGTCCCCGCAGGGGTCACGAGCAGTACTTC
TRBD2	TRBV11-2	.	TRBJ2-7	CASSLDGGVAGIYEQYF	TGTGCCAGCAGCTTAGATGGAGGGGTAGCGGGGATCTACGAGCAGTACTTC
.	TRBV10-3	.	TRBJ2-7	CAISESRVRSYEQYF	TGTGCCATCAGTGAGTCGAGGGTCAGGAGCTACGAGCAGTACTTC
TRBD1	TRBV27	.	TRBJ1-2	CASMGQGSISDHGYTF	TGTGCCAGCATGGGACAGGGATCTATCAGTGATCATGGCTACACCTTC
.	TRBV3-1	.	TRBJ1-3	CASSQPGRLGNTIYF	TGTGCCAGCAGCCAACCAGGGAGACTTGGAAACACCATATATTTT
.	TRBV29-1	.	TRBJ1-1	CSDTRDNTEAFF	TGCAGCGACACCCGGGACAACACTGAAGCTTTCTTT
TRBD2	TRBV29-1	.	TRBJ2-5	CSGLTSNQETQYF	TGCAGCGGCCTGACTAGCAATCAAGAGACCCAGTACTTC